These T cell receptor beta chains were read from a single sample in a study of human CD8 memory T cell subsets. Each CDR3 protein gets one entry in TCRdb, which reprocessed the 5' RACE reads and gives no DNA. Its listing shows more than 9,000 distinct CDR3 sequences. The sequencing input was CD8+ stem-like memory T cells (TSCM and TCM) sorted from PBMCs. The source of these receptors is a human donor in good health. The CDR3 runs from the conserved cysteine through the conserved F or W. Each record gives: clone size, V gene, J gene, CDR3 protein. Not every row has a clone size; where given, it reads once, few, many or a size class.

clone_size: NA; v_call: TRBV4-1; j_call: TRBJ2-7; cdr3_aa: CASSQDSRTGSYEQYF
clone_size: NA; v_call: TRBV7-6; j_call: TRBJ2-7; cdr3_aa: CASSTGQGPYEQYF
clone_size: NA; v_call: TRBV4-1; j_call: TRBJ1-1; cdr3_aa: CASSQGRTLEAFF
clone_size: NA; v_call: TRBV20-1; j_call: TRBJ2-1; cdr3_aa: CSAPYWTSGRVDEQFF
clone_size: medium-sized; v_call: TRBV29-1; j_call: TRBJ2-7; cdr3_aa: CSALGDSEYEQYF
clone_size: NA; v_call: TRBV19; j_call: TRBJ2-3; cdr3_aa: CATWSGRDTQYF
clone_size: medium-sized; v_call: TRBV7-8; j_call: TRBJ2-7; cdr3_aa: CASSLIPGTENEQYF
clone_size: NA; v_call: TRBV6-4; j_call: TRBJ2-2; cdr3_aa: CASSDSAAGELFF
clone_size: NA; v_call: TRBV4-3; j_call: TRBJ2-7; cdr3_aa: CASSQVAGAYEQYF
clone_size: NA; v_call: TRBV7-9; j_call: TRBJ2-1; cdr3_aa: CASSFLPTGDEQFF
clone_size: NA; v_call: TRBV7-3; j_call: TRBJ2-1; cdr3_aa: CASSLTAGVQANEQFF
clone_size: NA; v_call: TRBV29-1; j_call: TRBJ2-2; cdr3_aa: CSATGGEGELFF
clone_size: NA; v_call: TRBV12-1; j_call: TRBJ1-1; cdr3_aa: CASRLLRTIDTEAFF
clone_size: NA; v_call: TRBV27; j_call: TRBJ2-7; cdr3_aa: CASSLLAGKGLSYEQYF
clone_size: medium-sized; v_call: TRBV29-1; j_call: TRBJ2-2; cdr3_aa: CSVAPPGGNTGELFF
clone_size: NA; v_call: TRBV6-2/TRBV6-3; j_call: TRBJ2-5; cdr3_aa: CATQNQGAQETQYF
clone_size: NA; v_call: TRBV6-1; j_call: TRBJ1-5; cdr3_aa: CASRDTDSNQPQHF
clone_size: NA; v_call: TRBV4-3; j_call: TRBJ2-3; cdr3_aa: CASSQWIQGTDTQYF
clone_size: NA; v_call: TRBV6-2/TRBV6-3; j_call: TRBJ2-2; cdr3_aa: CASGDSLNTGELFF
clone_size: NA; v_call: TRBV7-8; j_call: TRBJ1-5; cdr3_aa: CASSLALGGNQPQHF
clone_size: NA; v_call: TRBV5-4; j_call: TRBJ2-1; cdr3_aa: CASSVYNEQFF
clone_size: NA; v_call: TRBV12-3/TRBV12-4; j_call: TRBJ1-4; cdr3_aa: CASSIPAGTANEKLFF
clone_size: NA; v_call: TRBV9; j_call: TRBJ1-5; cdr3_aa: CASSGGSNQPQHF
clone_size: NA; v_call: TRBV20-1; j_call: TRBJ2-7; cdr3_aa: CSARDLTGMTPEQYF
clone_size: NA; v_call: TRBV7-8; j_call: TRBJ2-3; cdr3_aa: CASSLPGQGMSTDTQYF
clone_size: NA; v_call: TRBV11-3; j_call: TRBJ2-1; cdr3_aa: CASSSDPEPYNEQFF
clone_size: NA; v_call: TRBV19; j_call: TRBJ2-1; cdr3_aa: CASSIANDYYNEQFF
clone_size: NA; v_call: TRBV19; j_call: TRBJ2-7; cdr3_aa: CASKGGANYEQYF
clone_size: medium-sized; v_call: TRBV29-1; j_call: TRBJ1-2; cdr3_aa: CSVDDRDNYGYTF
clone_size: NA; v_call: TRBV7-2; j_call: TRBJ2-5; cdr3_aa: CASSLTSGETQYF
clone_size: NA; v_call: TRBV4-2; j_call: TRBJ2-2; cdr3_aa: CASSQEIGGGAGELFF
clone_size: NA; v_call: TRBV7-2; j_call: TRBJ1-1; cdr3_aa: CASSSPTGTVAFF
clone_size: NA; v_call: TRBV5-1; j_call: TRBJ2-3; cdr3_aa: CASSIPRAAQSDTQYF
clone_size: NA; v_call: TRBV9; j_call: TRBJ2-7; cdr3_aa: CASSGADRDRGSYEQYF
clone_size: NA; v_call: TRBV29-1; j_call: TRBJ1-2; cdr3_aa: CSVPGSGYGYTF
clone_size: NA; v_call: TRBV12-5; j_call: TRBJ2-2; cdr3_aa: CASGLWVRGDTGELFF
clone_size: NA; v_call: TRBV7-9; j_call: TRBJ2-7; cdr3_aa: CASSPTSAPYEQYF
clone_size: NA; v_call: TRBV29-1; j_call: TRBJ2-1; cdr3_aa: CSVESGAGYDEQFF
clone_size: medium-sized; v_call: TRBV20-1; j_call: TRBJ2-1; cdr3_aa: CSPGQGDYNEQFF
clone_size: NA; v_call: TRBV3-1; j_call: TRBJ2-3; cdr3_aa: CASSHFDGRGPTDTQYF
clone_size: NA; v_call: TRBV27; j_call: TRBJ2-1; cdr3_aa: CASSLVGGDYYSNEQFF
clone_size: medium-sized; v_call: TRBV7-8; j_call: TRBJ2-3; cdr3_aa: CASSLGASGGTPFRTQYF
clone_size: medium-sized; v_call: TRBV29-1; j_call: TRBJ2-4; cdr3_aa: CSVLDMQNIQYF